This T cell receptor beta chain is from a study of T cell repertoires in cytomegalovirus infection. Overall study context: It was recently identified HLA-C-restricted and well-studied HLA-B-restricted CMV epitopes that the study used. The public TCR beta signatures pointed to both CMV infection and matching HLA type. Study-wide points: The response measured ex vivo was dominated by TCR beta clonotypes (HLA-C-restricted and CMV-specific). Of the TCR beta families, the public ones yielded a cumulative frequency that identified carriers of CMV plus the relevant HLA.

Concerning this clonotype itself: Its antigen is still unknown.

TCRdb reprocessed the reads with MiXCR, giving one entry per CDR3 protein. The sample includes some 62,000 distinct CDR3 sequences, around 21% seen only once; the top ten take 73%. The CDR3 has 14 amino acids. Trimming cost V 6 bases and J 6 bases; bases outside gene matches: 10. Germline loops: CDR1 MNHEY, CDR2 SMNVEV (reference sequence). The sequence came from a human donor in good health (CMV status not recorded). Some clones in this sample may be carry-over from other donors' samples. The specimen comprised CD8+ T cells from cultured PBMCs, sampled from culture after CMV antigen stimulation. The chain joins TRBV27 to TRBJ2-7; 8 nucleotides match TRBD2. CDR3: CASRGTRLNREQYF. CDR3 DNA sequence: TGTGCCAGCAGGGGGACTAGGCTTAACCGCGAGCAGTACTTC.